The present T cell receptor (beta chain) was sequenced within a study of spatial heterogeneity in lung cancer. General study findings and limits: Expanded intratumoral alpha and beta TCR counts tracked tumor mutation counts.

This clonotype was recorded many times. Antigen unknown. Being off target in a library aimed at alpha chains, this beta chain has a size of little meaning. TCR cDNA molecules each had a unique molecular identifier. From the 5' RACE reads, TCRdb called clonotypes with MiXCR, one entry per CDR3 protein. The repertoire consists of some 11,000 distinct CDR3 sequences, with approximately 4.7% occurring once and the leading ten covering approximately 13%. Time point denoted: sample taken at primary tumor resection. The donor population consisted of over 55 patients with untreated, early-stage non-small cell lung cancer. Whole RNA came from tumor, nontumor lung or frozen PBMC and was sequenced without being sorted. Sequenced here: lung tumor tissue, sampled at surgery. This clonotype originated in a male donor with early-stage non-small cell lung cancer.

CDR3: CASSQSTGGNEQFF. The CDR3 DNA is TGTGCCAGCAGCCAATCCACAGGGGGAAATGAGCAGTTCTTC. The genes are TRBV7-3 and TRBJ2-1; TRBD1 aligns across 8 bases. CDR1 SGHTA and CDR2 FQGTGA come from the germline V gene. This CDR3 has 14 amino acids. Trimming removed 5 bases from V and 7 bases from J; junction bases left unmatched: 7.